This T cell receptor beta chain was profiled in a study of CD8+ T cells in alopecia areata (dated by TCRdb to the late 2010s). Notes on the research overall: Treated patients were enrolled in an open-label pilot trial of oral tofacitinib at 5 to 10 mg twice daily for moderate-to-severe alopecia areata. Clonality in the scalp was compared among normal scalp (n=4), patchy alopecia areata scalp (n=8), and alopecia totalis/universalis scalp (n=8). Tofacitinib was administered for 6 to 18 months, and 6 months of follow-up off drug were then conducted to assess delayed response and recurrence. High-throughput TCRbeta sequencing was used to examine T cell clonal expansion in alopecia areata in both the C3H/HeJ mouse model and human patients. Scalp tissue and sorted CD4+ and CD8+ peripheral blood T cells from patchy and totalis/universalis alopecia areata patients and from healthy controls were covered by human TCRbeta sequencing. Amplification of TCRbeta CDR3 regions was done by immunoSEQ multiplex PCR using 35 Vbeta forward primers and 13 Jbeta reverse primers. The RNA source kit depended on sample type: the PAXgene miRNA kit for fixed scalp, the miRNeasy kit for PBMCs, and the RNeasy kit for mouse skin. In treated patients, disease severity was measured using the SALT score, which gives the percentage of scalp surface area affected. Patients on tofacitinib were biopsied at baseline and after 4 and 24 weeks of treatment, and several of the patients also had a later scalp biopsy.

The library relied on the immunoSEQ multiplex PCR assay. RNA was extracted from all samples and reverse transcribed into cDNA as template for TCR sequencing. SuperScript III was used for first-strand cDNA synthesis, primed with a 2:1 mix of oligo-dT and random hexamers. A synthetic immune receptor repertoire was used to assess amplification bias, and residual bias was removed computationally. Per the original workflow: After raw reads were preprocessed to remove errors, the CDR3 was defined following IMGT conventions as running from the conserved cysteine to phenylalanine. To get clonality, Shannon entropy was normalized by log2 of the number of productive unique TCRs and the result was subtracted from 1. Whether scalp clones were CD4 or CD8 was inferred by matching scalp TCRbeta sequences against CD4 and CD8 repertoires sorted from blood. This immuneACCESS table, as held by TCRdb, lists in-frame sequences with V and J called but not all clones. Of the missing ones, under half trace to an unresolved V gene in checked studies; the others have no known cause. The DNA gave D and trimming, while V, J and clone size come from that table. The sample contains some 220,000 clones, 50% to 60% of them found a single time. Of the sample, around 1.4% is held by the ten largest clones.

Ends trimmed: V by 4 bases, J by 5 bases; bases unmatched to a gene: 14. From the cysteine through the phenylalanine, the CDR3 covers 16 amino acids. CDR3 DNA is the only sequence kept; it has 48 bases, read in frame from the first base. CDR1 SGHRS and CDR2 YFSETQ were looked up in the germline V gene. What the study reported, not specific to this receptor: Unlike mouse skin, where gammadelta T cells dominate, normal human skin contains resident alphabeta T cells that get sequenced too, which complicates analysis of the scalp TCR repertoire. Compared with normal scalp, lesional scalp, particularly in alopecia totalis/universalis, had higher clonality and more expanded CD8+ clones, which suggests antigenic drive. During tofacitinib treatment, many expanded lesional clones stuck around in both scalp and blood, and this persistence may partly explain why relapse happens after treatment is stopped. Tofacitinib significantly lowered scalp clonality and the number of expanded CD8+ clones among the top 100 scalp clones. The treated cohort was small, with a single nonresponder, so links between baseline CD8+ expansion and response need larger studies. Compared with mice, TCR sequences shared between patients were less clear, possibly partly because of HLA diversity across the patient population.

The sample's time point, from its label and the paper: four to five weeks on oral tofacitinib. According to the study, the label for this sample's treatment or condition signals: oral pan-JAK inhibitor, 5-10 mg twice daily. Peripheral blood and lesional scalp punch biopsies were obtained from patients with alopecia areata. PBMCs were isolated by density centrifugation and stained for CD3, CD4 and CD8, and CD4+ and CD8+ T cells were sorted on a FACSAria. This clone was counted a single time. It has no known antigen specificity. Base qualities are not provided; no much larger clone lies one nucleotide away.

The receptor comes from a human donor with alopecia areata. The sequence is built from TRBV5-1 and TRBJ2-7, with TRBD1 matching 8 junction bases. This specimen consisted of CD4+ T cells sorted from blood, obtained at week 4, from a patient treated with tofacitinib. The sequence in DNA is TGCGCCAGCAGCCCTTTAAGAACCGGGACAGGAGACGAGCAGTACTTC. Translated, it gives CASSPLRTGTGDEQYF.